This T cell receptor beta chain stems from a study of blood T cell repertoires in COVID-19. Study at large: Samples representing acute and convalescent COVID-19 were sourced from the United States, Italy and Spain. PBMCs, B-cell-depleted T cells, or T cells provided the cDNA or gDNA that made up the material.

In the source study's methods: By means of reference gene primer amplification, nucleated cell counts were estimated. Using immunoSEQ multiplex PCR, the repertoire was profiled, and TCRdb retains in-frame clones only, with some absent. Clone size and the V and J calls come from that table; the DNA yielded D and trimming. The data show approximately 47,000 clones, with approximately 81% seen just once and 5.9% held by the top ten. The junction had 9 bases not matched to a gene; V was cut back by 6 bases and J by 8 bases. This CDR3 is 13 amino acids long. This clone was seen a handful of times. This chain links TRBV12-3 or TRBV12-4 with TRBJ1-2; the match to TRBD1 covers 7 bases. This TCR was recovered from a woman aged 55-69 years with acute or convalescent COVID-19. Sequenced input: peripheral blood. CDR3 in DNA: TGTGCCAGCAGACGATCGACAGGGCGCGGCTACACCTTC. Amino acid sequence: CASRRSTGRGYTF.